This T cell receptor (beta chain) emerged from a study of response to subunit inactivated influenza vaccine. TCRdb called the RT-PCR reads again in MiXCR, with one record for every CDR3 protein. The data show about 570,000 distinct CDR3 sequences, 11% seen once. This clonotype was seen repeatedly, ten times or more. The germline V gene has CDR1 DFQATT and CDR2 SNEGSKA (reference sequence). The CDR3 totals 14 residues. V trimming: 6 bases; J trimming: 0 bases; junction bases outside the gene matches: 6. These data were also reused for a study on T cells expressing NK-cell markers. That study adds: A 5'RACE template switching approach incorporating UMIs was used to make TCR beta cDNA. Just one sequenced donor of eight was HCMV-seronegative, while seven were seropositive.

This chain connects TRBV20-1 to TRBJ2-5, with 8 bases that match TRBD1. Sequenced here: PBMCs from blood, sampled on the day of vaccination. The sequence was obtained from a man aged 50 to 59 who received an inactivated influenza vaccine. Written as DNA, the CDR3 is TGCAGTGCCACCGGGACAGGCGACCAAGAGACCCAGTACTTC. This sequence encodes CSATGTGDQETQYF.